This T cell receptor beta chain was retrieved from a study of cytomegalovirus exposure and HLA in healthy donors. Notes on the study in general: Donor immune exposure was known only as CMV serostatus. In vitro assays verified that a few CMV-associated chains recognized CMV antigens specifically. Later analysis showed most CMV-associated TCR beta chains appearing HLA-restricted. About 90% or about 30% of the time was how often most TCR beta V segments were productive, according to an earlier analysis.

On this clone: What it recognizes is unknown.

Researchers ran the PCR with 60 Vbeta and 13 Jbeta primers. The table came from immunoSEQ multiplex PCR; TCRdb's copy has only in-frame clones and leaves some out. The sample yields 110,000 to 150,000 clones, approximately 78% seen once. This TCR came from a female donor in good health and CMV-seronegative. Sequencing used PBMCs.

The CDR3 DNA reads as TGTGCCACCAGCCGGGGCCTCAGGGGGGAGACCCAGTACTTC. This translates into CATSRGLRGETQYF. The gene calls are TRBV15 and TRBJ2-5, with TRBD1 identical over 7 bases. There are 14 residues in the CDR3. The trim removed 5 bases at V and 5 bases at J, leaving 8 bases unmatched. Germline V lookup: CDR1 LNHNV, CDR2 YYDKDF (reference sequence). The variable domain in full, completed from reference TRBV15 and TRBJ2-5, reads DAMVIQNPRYQVTQFGKPVTLSCSQTLNHNVMYWYQQKSSQAPKLLFHYYDKDFNNEADTPDNFQSRRPNTSFCFLDIRSPGLGDTAMYLCATSRGLRGETQYFGPGTRLLVL.